Below are 15 T cell receptor beta chains sequenced from a single sample in a study of T cell responses to AZD1222 COVID-19 vaccine. Only in-frame clones appear in the TCRdb table, and some are missing; sequencing was by immunoSEQ multiplex PCR. The sample has around 58,000 clones; approximately 80% are singletons. The specimen comprised peripheral blood, sampled on day 0 of AZD1222 vaccination. All receptors come from an adult in good health.

The CDR3 sequence: CASSTIQGMKEQYV. The CDR3 DNA sequence: TGTGCCAGCTCCACGATACAGGGCATGAAGGAGCAGTACGTC. The chain carries TRBV6-5 and TRBJ2-7, with a weak D call TRBD1 (6 bases). Trimming took 8 bases from V and 7 from J, leaving 21 bases between them. This CDR3 has 14 residues. Germline CDR1 and CDR2: MNHEY and SVGAGI.

V and J are TRBV7-9 and TRBJ2-1, with D perhaps TRBD1 (6 bases). The V gene's germline CDR1 is SEHNR and CDR2 FQNEAQ (reference sequence). Deletions cut 4 bases from V and 15 bases from J, with 16 bases between. CDR3 size: 12 residues. The CDR3 protein is CASSSQGQLGFF. CDR3 nucleotides: TGTGCCAGCAGCTCCCAGGGGCAGCTTGGGTTCTTC.

The chain employs TRBV9 and TRBJ2-3; D remains unclear. The CDR3 consists of 14 residues. Trimming cost V 0 bases and J 0 bases, with 5 bases left between them. The germline V gene has CDR1 SGDLS and CDR2 YYNGEE. CDR3 region: CASSVGASTDTQYF. The CDR3 nucleotides read TGTGCCAGCAGCGTAGGCGCTAGCACAGATACGCAGTATTTT.

The chain employs TRBV21-1 and TRBJ2-5; TRBD2, the table's D call, lacks a check against the DNA. TRBV21-1 is reported as a pseudogene. The CDR3 runs 15 residues. CDR3 bases: TGTGCCAGCAGTAAAAGCGGGACTCGGCGGGAGACCCAGTACTTC. This translates into CASSKSGTRRETQYF.

The V call is TRBV7-2, the J call TRBJ2-7; perhaps TRBD1 as D (6 bases). CDR1 and CDR2 from the germline V gene are SGHTA and FQGNSA. The V gene lost 5 bases and the J gene lost 4 bases, with 15 bases spanning the gap. CDR3 size: 14 residues. The CDR3 nucleotides are TGTGCCAGCAGCCCAGGACAAGGGGGATACGAGCAGTACTTC. It is translated as CASSPGQGGYEQYF.

The chain links TRBV29-1 to TRBJ2-7, with TRBD2 identical over 8 bases. Trimming removed 6 bases from V and 5 bases from J; junction bases left unmatched: 6. Per germline, CDR1 SQVTM and CDR2 ANQGSEA. CDR3 length equals 12 residues. DNA for the CDR3: TGCAGCGTGGGCGGGGGGTGGGACGAGCAGTACTTC. It codes for CSVGGGWDEQYF.

There are a few counts of this clone. J is TRBJ2-1 and V is TRBV7-3; the match to TRBD1 covers 9 bases. This CDR3 region has 16 residues. CDR1 is SGHTA and CDR2 is FQGTGA in the germline V gene. Germline trimming cut 0 bases from V and 3 bases from J; bases unmatched to any gene: 3. In nucleotides, the CDR3 is TGTGCCAGCAGCTTAACGACAGGGGGTAACTACAATGAGCAGTTCTTC. Its protein product is CASSLTTGGNYNEQFF.

The chain couples TRBV29-1 to TRBJ1-1; D gene ambiguous. V dropped 4 bases and J dropped 4 bases, with 7 bases sitting between them. Germline lookup yields CDR1 SQVTM and CDR2 ANQGSEA. The CDR3 covers 11 residues. This CDR3 is CSVGWSTEAFF. CDR3 DNA: TGCAGCGTTGGATGGAGCACTGAAGCTTTCTTT.

This clone has just a few counts. The rearrangement uses TRBV7-2 and TRBJ2-2; tentatively, D is TRBD1 (5 bases). The CDR3 loop spans 15 amino acids. From germline, CDR1 is SGHTA and CDR2 FQGNSA. V lost 1 base and J 7 bases, leaving 13 bases between the germline ends. CDR3 in amino acids: CASSLVAGPGGELFF. CDR3 coding DNA: TGTGCCAGCAGCTTAGTTGCAGGGCCGGGCGGGGAGCTGTTTTTT.

V usage is TRBV7-2 and J usage is TRBJ2-5, with D perhaps TRBD1 or TRBD2 (6 bases each). Germline V gene lookup returns CDR1 SGHTA and CDR2 FQGNSA. The CDR3 extends over 13 amino acids. Trimming took 2 bases from V and 4 from J, leaving 8 bases between them. As DNA, the CDR3 is TGTGCCAGCAGCTTAAGGGGGGTAGAGACCCAGTACTTC. It encodes CASSLRGVETQYF.

The V gene is TRBV11-3, the J gene TRBJ2-3; 8 bases agree with TRBD1. CDR1 SGHNT and CDR2 YENEEA come from the germline V gene. This CDR3 has 15 amino acids. Unmatched junction bases numbered 6, after V lost 6 bases and J lost 1 base. The CDR3 loop is CASRSDRAGTDTQYF. In nucleotides, the CDR3 is TGTGCCAGCAGATCGGACAGGGCAGGCACAGATACGCAGTATTTT.

V usage is TRBV18 and J usage is TRBJ2-1; possible D gene TRBD2, 5 bases. The CDR3 has 16 residues. The V gene lost 2 bases and the J gene lost 5 bases, with 16 bases spanning the gap. Germline values: CDR1 KGHSH, CDR2 LQKENI. CDR3 residues: CASSPRNGNGNNEQFF. The CDR3 nucleotides read TGTGCCAGCTCACCAAGAAACGGGAACGGGAACAATGAGCAGTTCTTC.

CDR3 sequence reads: CASSQEAGGFFRETQYF. DNA of the CDR3: TGTGCCAGCAGCCAAGAGGCAGGGGGTTTCTTTCGAGAGACCCAGTACTTC. The genes are TRBV3-1 (or the pseudogene TRBV3-2) and TRBJ2-5; 7 positions match TRBD1. Germline loops: CDR1 LGHDT, CDR2 YNNKEL (reference sequence). This CDR3 region has 17 residues. Trimming cost V 0 bases and J 4 bases; bases outside gene matches: 11.

This clone was counted once. This chain connects TRBV28 to TRBJ1-4, with D tentatively TRBD1 (5 bases). The CDR3 runs to 13 residues. V dropped 9 bases and J dropped 7 bases, with 15 bases sitting between them. CDR1 is MDHEN and CDR2 is SYDVKM in the germline V gene. The CDR3 is CASFVRGSEKLFF. The CDR3 coding sequence is TGTGCCAGTTTCGTAAGGGGTAGTGAAAAACTGTTTTTT.

The chain's CDR3 is CASGPGAVANYGYTF. CDR3 sequence (DNA): TGTGCCAGCGGTCCAGGGGCTGTAGCTAACTATGGCTACACCTTC. The genes are TRBV9 and TRBJ1-2; TRBD1 might be the D (6 bases). From germline, CDR1 is SGDLS and CDR2 YYNGEE. V gave up 7 bases and J gave up 0 bases, with 16 bases separating them. The CDR3 sequence is 15 residues long.